A selection of T cell receptor beta chains follows, all from one sample in a study of cytomegalovirus exposure and HLA in healthy donors. Sequencing used immunoSEQ multiplex PCR; TCRdb keeps in-frame clones, though not all of them. Of about 150,000 clones listed, 70% to 85% are singletons. Sequencing was done on a sample of PBMCs. These receptors were taken from a man aged 40-49 years in good health and CMV-seronegative. Both conserved end residues are part of each CDR3. Fields, in order: clone size, D gene, V gene, J gene, CDR3 protein, CDR3 DNA. The D gene is left open where the match is weak. Rows may omit the clone size; those that give it use once, few, many or a size class.

NA,TRBD2,TRBV2,TRBJ2-4,CASSEDPVAGGLDIAKNIQYF,TGTGCCAGCAGTGAAGACCCGGTAGCGGGAGGACTTGACATAGCCAAAAACATTCAGTACTTC
once,NA,TRBV28,TRBJ1-2,CASSLGSRSLGYTF,TGTGCCAGCAGTTTAGGTAGCCGGTCTCTAGGCTACACCTTC
NA,TRBD2,TRBV19,TRBJ2-5,CASSTAGRAQETQYF,TGTGCCAGTAGTACCGCCGGGAGGGCCCAAGAGACCCAGTACTTC
NA,TRBD1,TRBV4-1,TRBJ2-3,CASSQGRDRYTDTQYF,TGCGCCAGCAGCCAAGGCCGGGACAGGTACACAGATACGCAGTATTTT
NA,TRBD1,TRBV4-1,TRBJ1-5,CASSPLGTGGNQPQHF,TGCGCCAGCAGTCCACTTGGGACAGGGGGCAATCAGCCCCAGCATTTT
NA,NA,TRBV4-1,TRBJ2-1,CASSQQGNHNEQFF,TGCGCCAGCAGCCAACAGGGGAATCACAATGAGCAGTTCTTC
NA,NA,TRBV6-1,TRBJ1-5,CASSTGNQPQHF,TGTGCCAGCAGTACAGGGAATCAGCCCCAGCATTTT
once,TRBD1,TRBV5-1,TRBJ1-4,CASSLMGTGATNEKLFF,TGCGCCAGCAGCTTAATGGGGACAGGGGCAACTAATGAAAAACTGTTTTTT
once,TRBD1,TRBV5-1,TRBJ2-1,CASSVGTGRWGDEQFF,TGCGCCAGCAGCGTAGGGACAGGCAGGTGGGGGGATGAGCAGTTCTTC
NA,TRBD2,TRBV18,TRBJ2-1,CASSPYSGGVDEQFF,TGTGCCAGCTCACCTTATAGCGGGGGGGTCGATGAGCAGTTCTTC
few,NA,TRBV4-3,TRBJ2-2,CASSQNLGAGDSGELFF,TGCGCCAGCAGCCAAAACCTCGGCGCAGGGGATTCCGGGGAGCTGTTTTTT
NA,TRBD1,TRBV28,TRBJ1-6,CASSPRTGTPNSPLHF,TGTGCCAGCAGTCCCCGGACAGGGACCCCTAATTCACCCCTCCACTTT
few,TRBD1,TRBV10-1,TRBJ2-5,CASSEHTGGFLKETQYF,TGCGCCAGCAGTGAGCACACAGGGGGCTTTCTTAAAGAGACCCAGTACTTC
NA,NA,TRBV4-1,TRBJ2-1,CASSQLRVNEQFF,TGCGCCAGCAGCCAACTACGGGTGAATGAGCAGTTCTTC
NA,NA,TRBV5-8,TRBJ2-4,CASSLVLAKNIQYF,TGTGCCAGCAGCTTGGTTCTAGCCAAAAACATTCAGTACTTC
NA,NA,TRBV14,TRBJ2-3,CASSQAGGSSTDTQYF,TGTGCCAGCAGCCAAGCCGGGGGATCTAGCACAGATACGCAGTATTTT
NA,TRBD2,TRBV7-9,TRBJ2-3,CASSFLAGRAETVQYF,TGTGCCAGCAGCTTTCTGGCAGGGAGGGCCGAGACTGTGCAGTATTTT
NA,NA,TRBV2,TRBJ2-2,CASTLRGQNGELFF,TGTGCCAGCACCCTAAGGGGCCAGAACGGGGAGCTGTTTTTT
NA,NA,TRBV25-1,TRBJ2-7,CASSPGTPTYEQYF,TGTGCCAGCAGTCCCGGGACTCCGACCTACGAGCAGTACTTC
NA,NA,TRBV30,TRBJ1-1,CAWSVREPTEAFF,TGTGCCTGGAGTGTCAGGGAACCCACTGAAGCTTTCTTT
NA,TRBD1,TRBV19,TRBJ1-1,CASSTGQGNTEAFF,TGTGCCAGTAGTACCGGACAGGGGAACACTGAAGCTTTCTTT
NA,TRBD2,TRBV5-8,TRBJ2-7,CASSLPGGPYEQYF,TGTGCCAGCAGCCTGCCGGGGGGGCCCTACGAGCAGTACTTC
few,NA,TRBV5-1,TRBJ2-7,CASSLSSYEQYF,TGCGCCAGCAGCTTGAGTAGTTACGAGCAGTACTTC
NA,TRBD1,TRBV4-1,TRBJ1-2,CASSQGSTGMEGYTF,TGCGCCAGCAGCCAAGGATCGACAGGGATGGAGGGCTACACCTTC
NA,TRBD2,TRBV5-4,TRBJ2-5,CASSRTSGSETQYF,TGTGCCAGCAGCCGGACTAGCGGGAGTGAGACCCAGTACTTC
NA,TRBD1,TRBV27,TRBJ1-3,CASSSRQGAGNTIYF,TGTGCCAGCAGTTCCAGACAGGGGGCTGGAAACACCATATATTTT
NA,TRBD1,TRBV7-8,TRBJ1-6,CASSQITGQGDSPLHF,TGTGCCAGCAGCCAGATCACGGGACAGGGCGATTCACCCCTCCACTTT
few,NA,TRBV19,TRBJ1-2,CASSIEAGNYGYTF,TGTGCCAGTAGTATAGAGGCGGGTAACTATGGCTACACCTTC
NA,TRBD2,TRBV7-8,TRBJ2-7,CASSLAAGDLHEQYF,TGTGCCAGCAGCTTAGCAGCGGGAGATCTGCACGAGCAGTACTTC
NA,NA,TRBV19,TRBJ2-7,CASSPSSGAPDEQYF,TGTGCCAGTAGTCCGTCTTCTGGGGCCCCCGACGAGCAGTACTTC
few,TRBD1,TRBV28,TRBJ1-6,CASSLGDRRNSPLHF,TGTGCCAGCAGTCTCGGGGACAGGAGAAATTCACCCCTCCACTTT
NA,NA,TRBV25-1,TRBJ1-6,CASSEGHSVYNSPLHF,TGTGCCAGCAGTGAAGGGCATTCGGTTTATAATTCACCCCTCCACTTT
NA,NA,TRBV4-1,TRBJ2-7,CASSPRDNSYEQYF,TGCGCCAGCAGCCCCCGGGACAACTCCTACGAGCAGTACTTC
once,NA,TRBV27,TRBJ2-5,CASSLLIGGETQYF,TGTGCCAGCAGTTTATTGATCGGCGGAGAGACCCAGTACTTC
NA,TRBD2,TRBV29-1,TRBJ2-3,CSVRRGTTDTQYF,TGCAGCGTTCGGCGGGGGACCACAGATACGCAGTATTTT
NA,NA,TRBV4-1,TRBJ2-1,CASSQEETGSYNEQFF,TGCGCCAGCAGCCAAGAGGAGACAGGATCCTACAATGAGCAGTTCTTC
NA,NA,TRBV15,TRBJ1-6,CATTPNPSPILTLHF,TGTGCCACCACCCCGAACCCTAGTCCCATTTTGACCCTCCACTTT